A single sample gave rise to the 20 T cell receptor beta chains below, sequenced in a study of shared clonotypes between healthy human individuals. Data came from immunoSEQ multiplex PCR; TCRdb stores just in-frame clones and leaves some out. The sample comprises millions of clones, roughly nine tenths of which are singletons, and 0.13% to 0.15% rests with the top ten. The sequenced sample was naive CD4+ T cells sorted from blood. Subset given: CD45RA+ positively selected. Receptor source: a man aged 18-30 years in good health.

The CDR3 is CASSPLAAGNTIYF. CDR3 coding DNA: TGTGCCAGCAGCCCCCTGGCAGCTGGAAACACCATATATTTT. V gene TRBV6-5 combines with J gene TRBJ1-3, with D hard to call. The CDR3 is 14 residues long. Looked up from germline, CDR1 is MNHEY and CDR2 is SVGAGI. V was pared by 6 bases and J by 2 bases, with 11 bases between.

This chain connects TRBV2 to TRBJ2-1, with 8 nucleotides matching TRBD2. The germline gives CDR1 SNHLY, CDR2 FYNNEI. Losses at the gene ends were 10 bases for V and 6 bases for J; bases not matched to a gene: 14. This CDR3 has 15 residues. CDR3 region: CANALGLGESNEQFF. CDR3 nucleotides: TGTGCCAACGCCCTGGGACTAGGGGAATCCAATGAGCAGTTCTTC.

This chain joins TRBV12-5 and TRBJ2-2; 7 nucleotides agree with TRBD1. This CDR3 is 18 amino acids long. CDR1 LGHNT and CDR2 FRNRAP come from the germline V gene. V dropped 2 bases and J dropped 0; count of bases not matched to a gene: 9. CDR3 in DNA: TGTGCTAGTGGTTTGATTACAGGGGTCTACCCGAACACCGGGGAGCTGTTTTTT. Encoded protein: CASGLITGVYPNTGELFF.

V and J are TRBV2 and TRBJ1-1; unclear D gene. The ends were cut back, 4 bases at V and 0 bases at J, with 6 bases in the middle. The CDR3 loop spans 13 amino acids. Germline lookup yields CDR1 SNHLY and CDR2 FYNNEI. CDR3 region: CASSVWVNTEAFF. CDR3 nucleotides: TGTGCCAGCAGTGTCTGGGTGAACACTGAAGCTTTCTTT.

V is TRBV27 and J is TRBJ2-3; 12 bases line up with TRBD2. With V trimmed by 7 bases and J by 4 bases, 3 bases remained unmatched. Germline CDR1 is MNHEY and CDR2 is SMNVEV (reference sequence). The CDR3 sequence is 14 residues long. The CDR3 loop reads CASTRLAGADTQYF. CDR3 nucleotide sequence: TGTGCCAGCACCAGACTAGCGGGAGCAGATACGCAGTATTTT.

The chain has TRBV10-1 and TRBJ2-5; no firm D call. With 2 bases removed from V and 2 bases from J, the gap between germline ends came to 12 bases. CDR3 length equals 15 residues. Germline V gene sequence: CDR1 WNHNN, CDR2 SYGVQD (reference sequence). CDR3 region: CASSERSAGQETQYF. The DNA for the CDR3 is TGCGCCAGCAGTGAGAGGTCGGCCGGACAAGAGACCCAGTACTTC.

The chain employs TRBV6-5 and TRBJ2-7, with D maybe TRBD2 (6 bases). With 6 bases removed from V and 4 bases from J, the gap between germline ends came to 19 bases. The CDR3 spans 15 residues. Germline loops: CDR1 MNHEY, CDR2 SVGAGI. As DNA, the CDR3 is TGTGCCAGCAGGAACTCCCCGGGACTTCCTTACGAGCAGTACTTC. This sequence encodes CASRNSPGLPYEQYF.

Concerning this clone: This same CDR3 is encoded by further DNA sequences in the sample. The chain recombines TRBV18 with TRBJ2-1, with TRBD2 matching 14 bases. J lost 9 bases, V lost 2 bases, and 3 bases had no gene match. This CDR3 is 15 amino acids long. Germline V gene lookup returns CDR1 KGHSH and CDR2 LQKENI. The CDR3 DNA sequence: TGTGCCAGCTCACCAGAGGGACTAGCGGGAGTTGAGCAGTTCTTC. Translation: CASSPEGLAGVEQFF.

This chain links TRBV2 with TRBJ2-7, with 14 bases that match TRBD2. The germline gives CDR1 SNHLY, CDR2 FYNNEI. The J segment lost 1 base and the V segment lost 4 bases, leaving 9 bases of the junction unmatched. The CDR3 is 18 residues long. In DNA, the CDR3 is TGTGCCAGCAGTGCCCGGACTAGCGGGGGGCCACGATCCTACGAGCAGTACTTC. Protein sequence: CASSARTSGGPRSYEQYF.

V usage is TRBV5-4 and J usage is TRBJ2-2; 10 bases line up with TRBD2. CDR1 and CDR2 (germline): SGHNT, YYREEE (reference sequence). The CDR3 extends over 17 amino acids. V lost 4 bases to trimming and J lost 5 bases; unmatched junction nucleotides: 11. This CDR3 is CASSRGGGLAVTGELFF. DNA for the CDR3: TGTGCCAGCAGCCGGGGGGGCGGACTAGCGGTTACCGGGGAGCTGTTTTTT.

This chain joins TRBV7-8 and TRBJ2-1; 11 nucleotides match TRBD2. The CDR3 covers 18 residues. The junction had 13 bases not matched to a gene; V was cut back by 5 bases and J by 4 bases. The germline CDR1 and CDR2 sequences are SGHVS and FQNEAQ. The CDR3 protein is CASSPEGSGGALYNEQFF. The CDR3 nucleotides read TGTGCCAGCAGCCCCGAGGGTAGCGGGGGGGCACTTTACAATGAGCAGTTCTTC.

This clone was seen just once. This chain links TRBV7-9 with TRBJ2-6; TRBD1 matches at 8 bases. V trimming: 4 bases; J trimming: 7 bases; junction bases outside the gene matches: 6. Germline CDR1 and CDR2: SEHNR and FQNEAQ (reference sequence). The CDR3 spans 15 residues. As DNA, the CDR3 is TGTGCCAGCAGCTGGACAGGGCCGCGAGCCAACGTCCTGACTTTC. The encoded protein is CASSWTGPRANVLTF.

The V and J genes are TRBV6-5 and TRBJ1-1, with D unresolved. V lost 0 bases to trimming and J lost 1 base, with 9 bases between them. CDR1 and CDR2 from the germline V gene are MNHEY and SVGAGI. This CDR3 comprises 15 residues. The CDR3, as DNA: TGTGCCAGCAGTTACTCGAGAGGGCCGAACACTGAAGCTTTCTTT. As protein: CASSYSRGPNTEAFF.

CDR3 loop: CASSQVWTGGLDGYGYTF. The CDR3, as DNA: TGCGCCAGCAGCCAAGTCTGGACAGGGGGACTCGATGGCTATGGCTACACCTTC. The chain joins TRBV4-3 to TRBJ1-2, with 10 bases matching TRBD1. With V trimmed by 1 base and J by 4 bases, 12 bases remained unmatched. The CDR3 runs 18 residues. Germline loops: CDR1 LGHNA, CDR2 YSLEER.

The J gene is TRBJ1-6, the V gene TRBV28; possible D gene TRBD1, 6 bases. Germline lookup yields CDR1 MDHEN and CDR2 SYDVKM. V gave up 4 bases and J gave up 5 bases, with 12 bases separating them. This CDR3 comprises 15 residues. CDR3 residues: CASSSGGQNNSPLHF. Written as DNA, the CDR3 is TGTGCCAGCAGTTCTGGGGGCCAAAATAATTCACCCCTCCACTTT.

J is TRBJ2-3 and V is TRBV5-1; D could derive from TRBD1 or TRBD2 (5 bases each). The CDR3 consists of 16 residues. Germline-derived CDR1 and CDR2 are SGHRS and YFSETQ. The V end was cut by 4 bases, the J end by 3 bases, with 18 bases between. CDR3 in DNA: TGCGCCAGCAGCCCTCCAACGGGGACCTCGACAGATACGCAGTATTTT. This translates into CASSPPTGTSTDTQYF.

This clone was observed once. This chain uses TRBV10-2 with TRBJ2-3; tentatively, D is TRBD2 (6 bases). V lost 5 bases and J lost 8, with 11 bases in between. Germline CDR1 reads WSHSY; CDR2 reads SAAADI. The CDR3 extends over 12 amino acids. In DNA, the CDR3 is TGCGCCAGCAGTCCCCAGGGAGGTACGCAGTATTTT. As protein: CASSPQGGTQYF.

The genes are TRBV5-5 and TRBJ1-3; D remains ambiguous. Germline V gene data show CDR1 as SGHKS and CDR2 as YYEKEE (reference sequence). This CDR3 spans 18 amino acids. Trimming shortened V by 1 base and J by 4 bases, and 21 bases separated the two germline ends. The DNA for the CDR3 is TGTGCCAGCAGCTTGCGAGGGCCGGACGGGTTTTCCGGAAACACCATATATTTT. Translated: CASSLRGPDGFSGNTIYF.

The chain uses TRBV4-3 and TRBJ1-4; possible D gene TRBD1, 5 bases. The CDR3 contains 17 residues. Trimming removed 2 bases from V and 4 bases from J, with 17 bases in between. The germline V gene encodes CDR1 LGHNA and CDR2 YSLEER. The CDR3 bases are TGCGCCAGCAGCCAAAACCCCCTTCCGGGGCTTAATGAAAAACTGTTTTTT. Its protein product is CASSQNPLPGLNEKLFF.

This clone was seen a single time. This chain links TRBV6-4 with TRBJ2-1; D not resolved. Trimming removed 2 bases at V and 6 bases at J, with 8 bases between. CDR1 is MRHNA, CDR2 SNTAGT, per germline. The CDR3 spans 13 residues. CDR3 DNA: TGTGCCAGCAGTGACCCAGCTAGCAATGAGCAGTTCTTC. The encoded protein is CASSDPASNEQFF.